Sequencing of this T cell receptor (beta chain) was carried out in a study of T cell responses to AZD1222 COVID-19 vaccine (dated by TCRdb to the early 2020s). Background for the entire study: AZD1222 recipients with second doses at about 4 weeks or about 12 weeks were pooled, because spike-specific TCR depth and breadth did not differ between schedules. A total of over 230 trial participants underwent TCR sequencing, of whom some 200 had received two doses of AZD1222 and around 26 had received two doses of the MenACWY control vaccine. Trial participants were enrolled into age subgroups of 18-55, 56-69 and 70-plus years, which contained approximately 150, 30 and 60 TCR-sequenced participants, respectively. Points the paper makes about the study in general: Only five to seven AZD1222 recipients were SARS-CoV-2 seropositive at baseline, limiting conclusions about previously exposed vaccinees. The whole spike protein was spanned by vaccine-associated CD4 TCRs, and dominant responses were seen in regions 160-218 and 743-854. Participants were mostly white British, with more females than males. The authors suggested clonal diversity may have been underestimated. Reportedly, almost half of the unique spike-specific TCRs recognized epitopes lying outside the regions that are mutated in the B.1.351 and B.1.1.7 variants. After two AZD1222 doses, spike-specific TCR breadth and depth were significantly higher than at day 0 and than in MenACWY recipients. Because no samples from the day 14 peak response were available, repertoires could be characterized only after the peak T cell response. The 56-69-year group was small, and its depth increase did not reach significance, likely because of low power.

Note on this clone: Its binding antigen is unknown. Per-nucleotide qualities are absent, and no much larger clonotype sits a single base away.

The CDR3 regions of human TCRbeta chains were analyzed by immunosequencing. The paper's processing steps were these. Repertoire TCRs were matched against a reference library of SARS-CoV-2-specific TCRs generated with the MIRA antigen-specificity platform. Breadth was defined as the fraction of unique TCRs that were SARS-CoV-2-associated, and depth was defined as the fraction of total T cells that were SARS-CoV-2-associated. Using the MIRA data, each spike-specific TCR was mapped to the spike region that the TCR reacts to and placed in a CD4 or CD8 class. Log10-transformed breadth and depth values were compared by one-way ANOVA with Sidak's multiple comparisons tests. Imported from immuneACCESS, the table was reduced by TCRdb to in-frame sequences with V and J called. These copies leave out some clones; in studies compared against another copy, an unresolved V gene accounts for under half, and the cause of the remainder is not known. V and J calls and clone size are as listed in that table; D and trimming were resolved from the DNA. The sample records around 120,000 clones, roughly nine tenths of which are singletons. Clones ranked in the top ten supply around 7.8% of the sample.

The sample's time point label, in plain terms: baseline before first vaccination. The vaccinee samples were drawn from two UK trials, COV001 and COV002, one of which was a single-blind randomized controlled phase 2/3 trial testing AZD1222 (ChAdOx1 nCoV-19) in healthy adults. For TCRbeta chain sequencing, PBMC samples were collected from trial participants at day 0 and at day 28 after the second dose. CDR1 and CDR2 were assigned from the germline V gene as MDHEN and SYDVKM. Trimming costs V 4 bases and J 5 bases, and their ends lie 18 bases apart. The CDR3 covers 15 residues, taking in both the cysteine and the phenylalanine. Just the 45-base CDR3 DNA is kept, in frame starting at base 1.

Here the sequenced sample was peripheral blood, taken on day 0 of AZD1222 vaccination. Recombination joined TRBV28 with TRBJ2-7, with the D gene uncertain. This clonotype was obtained from an adult in good health. The DNA sequence is as follows: TGTGCCAGCAGTTCCCCCGGCAGATCCCCCAACGAGCAGTACTTC. This is translated as CASSSPGRSPNEQYF.